This T cell receptor beta chain was found in a study of T cells in Graves' hyperthyroidism and ophthalmopathy. The study, taken as a whole, reports: Before onset, by a median of approximately 6.2 months, the model predicted ophthalmopathy. A 13 V-J signature model discriminated ophthalmopathy versus stable hyperthyroidism.

Diagnoses were made from clinical symptoms, serum measures (thyroxine and TRAb), thyroid ultrasound and orbital computed tomography. V lost 5 bases to trimming and J lost 0 bases; unmatched junction nucleotides: 15. The V gene's germline CDR1 is MNHNS and CDR2 SASEGT. The length of the CDR3 is 18 residues. The table lists this clonotype with many counts. Antigen specificity is unknown. TCR beta CDR3 regions were amplified from RNA transcripts. RT-PCR in the first round (using the HTBI primer set) targeted the TCR CDR3. TCRdb re-called the multiplex PCR reads with MiXCR, one entry per CDR3 protein. The table lists some 340,000 distinct CDR3 sequences, roughly 13% of them singletons.

The J gene is TRBJ2-5, the V gene TRBV6-1; 7 bases agree with TRBD1. Sequences were obtained from blood. The origin of this receptor is a middle-aged woman with Graves' ophthalmopathy. CDR3 in DNA: TGTGCCAGCAGTAGAAAGACAGGGACGACTTGGTACCAAGAGACCCAGTACTTC. Protein sequence: CASSRKTGTTWYQETQYF.